The TCR beta chain described here comes from a study of T cell responses to AZD1222 COVID-19 vaccine. Comment on this clone: The target antigen is unknown.

Study-wide findings and caveats: The study found Spike-specific TCR breadth and depth rose after two AZD1222 doses.

The table came from immunoSEQ multiplex PCR; TCRdb's copy has only in-frame clones and leaves some out. The repertoire holds 100,000 to 150,000 clones, with about 92% as singletons. The V and J ends lost 5 bases and 6 bases, in that order; junction bases with no gene match: 16. Germline V gene lookup returns CDR1 SGHTA and CDR2 FQGNSA. The CDR3 runs 17 residues. The chain recombines TRBV7-2 with TRBJ1-1; 9 nucleotides match TRBD1. This clonotype was obtained from an adult in good health. The sequencing here drew on peripheral blood, taken on day 0 of MenACWY control vaccination. This CDR3 reads CASSRRQGDGKFPEAFF. DNA of the CDR3: TGTGCCAGCAGCCGTCGACAGGGGGATGGTAAGTTCCCTGAAGCTTTCTTT.